A selection of T cell receptor beta chains follows, all from one sample in a study of CD8 T cells in ankylosing spondylitis. TCRdb reprocessed the 5' RACE reads with MiXCR, giving one entry per CDR3 protein. The table includes approximately 400,000 distinct CDR3 sequences, roughly 27% detected once. The source material was blood, either unsorted or a sorted T cell fraction (not recorded which). The receptors were gathered from a male donor with ankylosing spondylitis. Each CDR3 is given with its conserved first and last residue. D genes are given only for firm matches. Where a row states a size, it is once, few, many or the class of an expanded clone; other rows omit it.

j_call: TRBJ1-6; v_call: TRBV2; d_call: .; clone_size: few; cdr3_nt: TGTGCCAGCAGTGATGACAGCTCCTATAATTCACCCCTCCACTTT; cdr3_aa: CASSDDSSYNSPLHF
j_call: TRBJ2-1; v_call: TRBV5-1; d_call: .; clone_size: many; cdr3_nt: TGCGCCAGCGGGGTTAACTACAATGAGCAGTTCTTC; cdr3_aa: CASGVNYNEQFF
j_call: TRBJ2-1; v_call: TRBV3-1; d_call: .; clone_size: .; cdr3_nt: TGTGCCAGCATGCCGCAATGGGCGGGGGAGCAGTTCTTC; cdr3_aa: CASMPQWAGEQFF
j_call: TRBJ1-1; v_call: TRBV25-1; d_call: .; clone_size: few; cdr3_nt: TGTGCCAGCAGTGAATTCCCAGCCTCGGGCACTGAAGCTTTCTTT; cdr3_aa: CASSEFPASGTEAFF
j_call: TRBJ2-2; v_call: TRBV5-1; d_call: TRBD2; clone_size: .; cdr3_nt: TGCGCCAGCAGCTTGTCTGGTAGCGGGAAGCTTAACACCGGGGAGCTGTTTTTT; cdr3_aa: CASSLSGSGKLNTGELFF
j_call: TRBJ1-2; v_call: TRBV7-9; d_call: .; clone_size: .; cdr3_nt: TGTGCCAGCAGCTTAGCAACCCCGGGACGCCAAAGCTACACCTTC; cdr3_aa: CASSLATPGRQSYTF
j_call: TRBJ1-1; v_call: TRBV9; d_call: TRBD1; clone_size: .; cdr3_nt: TGTGCCAGCAGCGCCGGGGAGGGGGCCGGCACTGAAGCTTTCTTT; cdr3_aa: CASSAGEGAGTEAFF
j_call: TRBJ2-5; v_call: TRBV6-5; d_call: .; clone_size: few; cdr3_nt: TGTGCCAGCAGTTCCTACAGGATGGAGGAGACCCAGTACTTC; cdr3_aa: CASSSYRMEETQYF
j_call: TRBJ1-1; v_call: TRBV12-3/TRBV12-4; d_call: TRBD1; clone_size: .; cdr3_nt: TGTGCCAGCAGCCGGGACAGGGGGCTGAAGTCCGCTGAAGCTTTCTTT; cdr3_aa: CASSRDRGLKSAEAFF
j_call: TRBJ2-1; v_call: TRBV20-1; d_call: .; clone_size: few; cdr3_nt: TGCAGTGCCCAGGCCTACAATGAGCAGTTCTTC; cdr3_aa: CSAQAYNEQFF
j_call: TRBJ2-7; v_call: TRBV20-1; d_call: .; clone_size: .; cdr3_nt: TGCAGTGCTAGCCCAACCCACAGGGTAGCCTACGAGCAGTACTTC; cdr3_aa: CSASPTHRVAYEQYF
j_call: TRBJ1-2; v_call: TRBV7-6; d_call: TRBD1; clone_size: .; cdr3_nt: TGTGCCAGCAGCTTCCCCAGGGGGAACTATGGCTACACCTTC; cdr3_aa: CASSFPRGNYGYTF
j_call: TRBJ2-3; v_call: TRBV6-1; d_call: .; clone_size: few; cdr3_nt: TGTGCCAGCAGTCCATCGACAGGTTACACAGATACGCAGTATTTT; cdr3_aa: CASSPSTGYTDTQYF
j_call: TRBJ2-5; v_call: TRBV7-8; d_call: .; clone_size: few; cdr3_nt: TGTGCCAGCAGCTTAATTGGGGTACAAGAGACCCAGTACTTC; cdr3_aa: CASSLIGVQETQYF
j_call: TRBJ2-3; v_call: TRBV20-1; d_call: TRBD2; clone_size: .; cdr3_nt: TGCAGTGCGGGCCCTAGCGGGAGAGGCACAGATACGCAGTATTTT; cdr3_aa: CSAGPSGRGTDTQYF
j_call: TRBJ2-7; v_call: TRBV20-1; d_call: .; clone_size: few; cdr3_nt: TGCAGTGCTAGAGCTCCCGGGACTGGCTACGAGCAGTACTTC; cdr3_aa: CSARAPGTGYEQYF
j_call: TRBJ1-6; v_call: TRBV9; d_call: .; clone_size: .; cdr3_nt: TGTGCCAGCAGCGTAGAAAGTATATGGAATTCACCCCTCCACTTT; cdr3_aa: CASSVESIWNSPLHF
j_call: TRBJ2-7; v_call: TRBV12-3/TRBV12-4; d_call: TRBD1; clone_size: few; cdr3_nt: TGTGCCAGCAGTCGGGACAGGGGGCTGACGTACGAGCAGTACTTC; cdr3_aa: CASSRDRGLTYEQYF
j_call: TRBJ1-2; v_call: TRBV15; d_call: .; clone_size: .; cdr3_nt: TGTGCCACCAGTAGAGGGGGGTCCTATGGCTACACCTTC; cdr3_aa: CATSRGGSYGYTF
j_call: TRBJ1-1; v_call: TRBV7-9; d_call: .; clone_size: few; cdr3_nt: TGTGCCTGTTCACGACGCGACCACTCGGGAACTGAAGCTTTCTTT; cdr3_aa: CACSRRDHSGTEAFF
j_call: TRBJ2-1; v_call: TRBV19; d_call: TRBD1; clone_size: few; cdr3_nt: TGTGCCAGTAGGCCCGGACAGGGCCCCTACAATGAGCAGTTCTTC; cdr3_aa: CASRPGQGPYNEQFF
j_call: TRBJ1-1; v_call: TRBV29-1; d_call: .; clone_size: .; cdr3_nt: TGCAGCGTTGAATCAGGGAGGAACACTGAAGCTTTCTTT; cdr3_aa: CSVESGRNTEAFF
j_call: TRBJ1-1; v_call: TRBV29-1; d_call: .; clone_size: .; cdr3_nt: TGCAGCGTTGAAGAGCGATTTGAAGCTTTCTTT; cdr3_aa: CSVEERFEAFF
j_call: TRBJ2-1; v_call: TRBV30; d_call: .; clone_size: .; cdr3_nt: TGTGCCTGGAGTGTCGGTGACAATGAGCAGTTCTTC; cdr3_aa: CAWSVGDNEQFF
j_call: TRBJ2-2; v_call: TRBV5-1; d_call: .; clone_size: few; cdr3_nt: TGCGCCAGCAGCTTGGAAGGGGGGAACACCGGGGAGCTGTTTTTT; cdr3_aa: CASSLEGGNTGELFF
j_call: TRBJ1-5; v_call: TRBV5-5; d_call: TRBD1; clone_size: few; cdr3_nt: TGTGCCAGCAGCCCAGACGGGACAGGGCATCAGCCCCAGCATTTT; cdr3_aa: CASSPDGTGHQPQHF
j_call: TRBJ2-7; v_call: TRBV5-1; d_call: .; clone_size: .; cdr3_nt: TGCGCCAGCAGCTTGGAGTCCGAGCAGTACTTC; cdr3_aa: CASSLESEQYF
j_call: TRBJ2-7; v_call: TRBV12-3/TRBV12-4; d_call: .; clone_size: many; cdr3_nt: TGTGCCAGCAGTTTTTCTGTTGTGGGAGAGCAGTACTTC; cdr3_aa: CASSFSVVGEQYF
j_call: TRBJ2-1; v_call: TRBV7-2; d_call: .; clone_size: .; cdr3_nt: TGTGCCAGCAGCTGGACATACAACAATGAGCAGTTCTTC; cdr3_aa: CASSWTYNNEQFF
j_call: TRBJ2-2; v_call: TRBV4-2; d_call: TRBD2; clone_size: .; cdr3_nt: TGTGCCAGCAGCCAAGAGAACGGCCTAGCGGGTAACACCGGGGAGCTGTTTTTT; cdr3_aa: CASSQENGLAGNTGELFF
j_call: TRBJ2-1; v_call: TRBV5-1; d_call: TRBD1; clone_size: few; cdr3_nt: TGCGCCAGCAGCTTGGTCGTGGGACAGGGTGCAGGTGAGCAGTTCTTC; cdr3_aa: CASSLVVGQGAGEQFF
j_call: TRBJ2-3; v_call: TRBV20-1; d_call: TRBD2; clone_size: .; cdr3_nt: TGCAGTGCTACCGGACTAGCGGGAGGGTGGCGCACAGATACGCAGTATTTT; cdr3_aa: CSATGLAGGWRTDTQYF
j_call: TRBJ1-1; v_call: TRBV7-6; d_call: .; clone_size: .; cdr3_nt: TGTGCCAGTAGGGACAAACCGAGCACTGAAGCTTTCTTT; cdr3_aa: CASRDKPSTEAFF
j_call: TRBJ2-2; v_call: TRBV6-1; d_call: TRBD1; clone_size: .; cdr3_nt: TGTGCCAGCAGAATCGGGACAGCTGCCGGGGAGCTGTTTTTT; cdr3_aa: CASRIGTAAGELFF
j_call: TRBJ1-4; v_call: TRBV7-2; d_call: .; clone_size: few; cdr3_nt: TGTGCCAGCAGAGCTGGGCCCGCGGGTGAAAAACTGTTTTTT; cdr3_aa: CASRAGPAGEKLFF
j_call: TRBJ2-3; v_call: TRBV7-2; d_call: .; clone_size: few; cdr3_nt: TGTGCCAGCAGCTTAGCAGGTTCTCATACGCAGTATTTT; cdr3_aa: CASSLAGSHTQYF
j_call: TRBJ2-1; v_call: TRBV7-2; d_call: .; clone_size: .; cdr3_nt: TGTGCCAGCAGCTTAGATTTCGGGAGCTCCTACAATGAGCAGTTCTTC; cdr3_aa: CASSLDFGSSYNEQFF
j_call: TRBJ2-1; v_call: TRBV5-5; d_call: TRBD1; clone_size: .; cdr3_nt: TGTGCCAGCAGCTCATTACAGGGGTCCTACAATGAGCAGTTCTTC; cdr3_aa: CASSSLQGSYNEQFF
j_call: TRBJ2-3; v_call: TRBV12-3/TRBV12-4; d_call: TRBD1; clone_size: few; cdr3_nt: TGTGCCAGCAGCGGGACAGATACCACAGATACGCAGTATTTT; cdr3_aa: CASSGTDTTDTQYF
j_call: TRBJ1-6; v_call: TRBV15; d_call: .; clone_size: .; cdr3_nt: TGTGCCACCAGCAGAGATAGGACAGCGACTCATTCACCCCTCCACTTT; cdr3_aa: CATSRDRTATHSPLHF
j_call: TRBJ2-4; v_call: TRBV6-2/TRBV6-3; d_call: TRBD2; clone_size: few; cdr3_nt: TGTGCCATCCGAAATGCGGGAGCGGCCGGAAAAAACATTCAGTACTTC; cdr3_aa: CAIRNAGAAGKNIQYF
j_call: TRBJ1-6; v_call: TRBV12-3/TRBV12-4; d_call: TRBD1; clone_size: .; cdr3_nt: TGTGCCAGCACCACATGGGGACAGAGTAATTCACCCCTCCACTTT; cdr3_aa: CASTTWGQSNSPLHF
j_call: TRBJ2-5; v_call: TRBV12-3/TRBV12-4; d_call: TRBD2; clone_size: .; cdr3_nt: TGTGCCAGCAGTTTATCAGTGCTAGCGGGAGGGGAGACCCAGTACTTC; cdr3_aa: CASSLSVLAGGETQYF
j_call: TRBJ2-7; v_call: TRBV27; d_call: .; clone_size: .; cdr3_nt: TGTGCCAGCAGTTTACAGGGGATAGACGAGCAGTACTTC; cdr3_aa: CASSLQGIDEQYF
j_call: TRBJ2-3; v_call: TRBV20-1; d_call: TRBD1; clone_size: .; cdr3_nt: TGCAGTGCTAGTTCCGACAGGGGTACAGATACGCAGTATTTT; cdr3_aa: CSASSDRGTDTQYF
j_call: TRBJ2-2; v_call: TRBV12-3/TRBV12-4; d_call: TRBD2; clone_size: few; cdr3_nt: TGTGCCAGCAGACCCCCTAGCGGGAGGGCCGACGGGGAGCTGTTTTTT; cdr3_aa: CASRPPSGRADGELFF
j_call: TRBJ2-3; v_call: TRBV10-1; d_call: .; clone_size: few; cdr3_nt: TGCGCCAGCAGTGAGTCGAAAGGGCCAGATACGCAGTATTTT; cdr3_aa: CASSESKGPDTQYF
j_call: TRBJ2-2; v_call: TRBV2; d_call: TRBD2; clone_size: once; cdr3_nt: TGTGCCAGCAGGACTAGCGGGAGACGGAACACCGGGGAGCTGTTTTTT; cdr3_aa: CASRTSGRRNTGELFF
j_call: TRBJ1-4; v_call: TRBV2; d_call: .; clone_size: .; cdr3_nt: TGTGCCAGCCACCAGGGGAGTGCAACTAATGAAAAACTGTTTTTT; cdr3_aa: CASHQGSATNEKLFF
j_call: TRBJ1-6; v_call: TRBV4-1; d_call: .; clone_size: few; cdr3_nt: TGCGCCAGCAGCCACGAGGTTGGGCCTTCACCCCTCCACTTT; cdr3_aa: CASSHEVGPSPLHF
j_call: TRBJ1-5; v_call: TRBV28; d_call: .; clone_size: .; cdr3_nt: TGTGCCAGCAGTCTCAGGGTGTGGCAGCCCCAGCATTTT; cdr3_aa: CASSLRVWQPQHF
j_call: TRBJ2-4; v_call: TRBV29-1; d_call: TRBD1; clone_size: .; cdr3_nt: TGCAGCGTGTCCCTCCTCGGACAGGGGAGAAACATTCAGTACTTC; cdr3_aa: CSVSLLGQGRNIQYF
j_call: TRBJ1-1; v_call: TRBV20-1; d_call: .; clone_size: .; cdr3_nt: TGCAGTGCTAGAAGACGACAGCAGAACACTGAAGCTTTCTTT; cdr3_aa: CSARRRQQNTEAFF
j_call: TRBJ2-1; v_call: TRBV5-1; d_call: TRBD2; clone_size: .; cdr3_nt: TGCGCCAGCAGCTTGGCCGCGGGGACTAGCCCCCTGGAGCAGTTCTTC; cdr3_aa: CASSLAAGTSPLEQFF
j_call: TRBJ1-3; v_call: TRBV11-2; d_call: .; clone_size: few; cdr3_nt: TGTGCCAGCAGCTCCCTAGGGGGGTTCTCTGGAAACACCATATATTTT; cdr3_aa: CASSSLGGFSGNTIYF
j_call: TRBJ2-5; v_call: TRBV7-9; d_call: .; clone_size: few; cdr3_nt: TGTGCCAGCAGCTTAGCAGGGTTATATCAAGAGACCCAGTACTTC; cdr3_aa: CASSLAGLYQETQYF
j_call: TRBJ1-5; v_call: TRBV4-1; d_call: TRBD1; clone_size: .; cdr3_nt: TGCGCCAGCAGCCAAGGGGACAGGGGTAATCAGCCCCAGCATTTT; cdr3_aa: CASSQGDRGNQPQHF
j_call: TRBJ1-2; v_call: TRBV5-1; d_call: TRBD1; clone_size: .; cdr3_nt: TGCGCCAGCAGCTTCGCGCAGGGGGCGGACGATGGCTACACCTTC; cdr3_aa: CASSFAQGADDGYTF
j_call: TRBJ1-2; v_call: TRBV12-3/TRBV12-4; d_call: .; clone_size: few; cdr3_nt: TGTGCCAGCAGTTTTCCCCTAGGGGAGGCTGGCTACACCTTC; cdr3_aa: CASSFPLGEAGYTF
j_call: TRBJ2-1; v_call: TRBV24-1; d_call: .; clone_size: .; cdr3_nt: TGTGCCACCAGTGATTTTCTGGGGGCTTCAGAGTTCTTC; cdr3_aa: CATSDFLGASEFF